The 31 T cell receptor beta chains given below trace back to one sample, sequenced in a study of OX40 agonist ivuxolimab in advanced cancers. Repertoires were generated with immunoSEQ multiplex PCR, while TCRdb's copy carries only in-frame clones and drops some. This table has 74,000 or so clones, approximately 92% appearing once. The material was CD4+ or CD8+ T cells sorted from blood, obtained in a trial of the OX40 agonist ivuxolimab. The receptors derive from an adult with an advanced solid tumor such as melanoma, head and neck, liver or kidney cancer.

The chain combines TRBV6-5 with TRBJ2-7; D remains ambiguous. The CDR3 spans 12 residues. Germline lookup yields CDR1 MNHEY and CDR2 SVGAGI. V lost 0 bases and J lost 4, with 4 bases in between. The CDR3 here is CASSYSTYEQYF. The CDR3 coding sequence is TGTGCCAGCAGTTACTCGACATACGAGCAGTACTTC.

The chain is built from TRBV7-9 and TRBJ2-3; D is ambiguous. This CDR3 has 13 amino acids. Looked up from germline, CDR1 is SEHNR and CDR2 is FQNEAQ (reference sequence). V gave up 1 base and J gave up 5 bases, with 7 bases separating them. The CDR3 sequence: CASSLGNEDTQYF. CDR3 nucleotides: TGTGCCAGCAGCTTAGGGAATGAAGATACGCAGTATTTT. The full variable domain, in which reference TRBV7-9 and TRBJ2-3 provide the parts outside the CDR3, is DTGVSQNPRHKITKRGQNVTFRCDPISEHNRLYWYRQTLGQGPEFLTYFQNEAQLEKSRLLSDRFSAERPKGSFSTLEIQRTEQGDSAMYLCASSLGNEDTQYFGPGTRLTVL.

J is TRBJ1-5 and V is TRBV5-8; 11 positions match TRBD1. V was clipped by 4 bases and J by 6 bases; unmatched bases: 6. Germline values: CDR1 SGHTS, CDR2 YDEGEE. The CDR3 contains 15 residues. CDR3 bases: TGTGCCAGCAGCCTAGGGACAGGGGGAGCTCAGCCCCAGCATTTT. Its protein is CASSLGTGGAQPQHF. The whole variable domain, remainder taken from reference TRBV5-8 and TRBJ1-5, is EAGVTQSPTHLIKTRGQQATLRCSPISGHTSVYWYQQALGLGLQFLLWYDEGEERNRGNFPPRFSGRQFPNYSSELNVNALELEDSALYLCASSLGTGGAQPQHFGDGTRLSIL.

This chain uses TRBV7-2 with TRBJ1-1, with 7 bases lining up with TRBD1. The germline gives CDR1 SGHTA, CDR2 FQGNSA. After removal of 4 bases from V and 5 bases from J, the junction contained 4 bases not matched to a gene. The CDR3 length is 13 residues. The CDR3 DNA is TGTGCCAGCAGCTCACAGGGGTTTACTGAAGCTTTCTTT. Its protein is CASSSQGFTEAFF. The whole variable domain, filled in from reference TRBV7-2 and TRBJ1-1, reads GAGVSQSPSNKVTEKGKDVELRCDPISGHTALYWYRQSLGQGLEFLIYFQGNSAPDKSGLPSDRFSAERTGGSVSTLTIQRTQQEDSAVYLCASSSQGFTEAFFGQGTRLTVV.

The chain joins TRBV5-1 to TRBJ1-4, with TRBD1 identical over 7 bases. The length of the CDR3 is 15 residues. Germline V gives CDR1 SGHRS, CDR2 YFSETQ. V lost 0 bases to trimming and J lost 6 bases; unmatched junction nucleotides: 5. CDR3 sequence: CASSLVGTADEKLFF. The CDR3 DNA reads as TGCGCCAGCAGCTTGGTTGGGACAGCCGATGAAAAACTGTTTTTT.

This chain links TRBV20-1 with TRBJ1-5; no clear D gene. V was clipped by 4 bases and J by 3 bases, with 4 bases between them. In germline, CDR1 is DFQATT, CDR2 SNEGSKA (reference sequence). This CDR3 comprises 11 residues. Written as DNA, the CDR3 is TGCAGTGCTACCGACAATCAGCCCCAGCATTTT. Encoded protein: CSATDNQPQHF.

The rearrangement uses TRBV7-2 and TRBJ2-7; D remains ambiguous. Trimming took off 3 bases at V and 3 bases at J, with 12 bases between the two ends. This CDR3 has 14 amino acids. Germline V gene sequence: CDR1 SGHTA, CDR2 FQGNSA. The CDR3 nucleotides read TGTGCCAGCAGCTTGGCAGCCGCTGTCTACGAGCAGTACTTC. Its protein is CASSLAAAVYEQYF. The complete variable domain, with remaining parts taken from reference TRBV7-2 and TRBJ2-7, reads GAGVSQSPSNKVTEKGKDVELRCDPISGHTALYWYRQSLGQGLEFLIYFQGNSAPDKSGLPSDRFSAERTGGSVSTLTIQRTQQEDSAVYLCASSLAAAVYEQYFGPGTRLTVT.

The chain has TRBV5-1 and TRBJ1-6; the D is unclear. V was cut by 2 bases and J by 7 bases, with 13 bases left in between. The CDR3 covers 15 residues. Germline assignment: CDR1 SGHRS and CDR2 YFSETQ. The CDR3 protein is CASSLGGPSNSPLHF. DNA for the CDR3: TGCGCCAGCAGCTTAGGAGGGCCGAGCAATTCACCCCTCCACTTT.

The chain is built from TRBV30 and TRBJ2-1; 7 bases are shared with TRBD2. CDR1 and CDR2 from the germline V gene are GTSNPN and SVGIG (reference sequence). The CDR3 is 13 residues long. With V trimmed by 5 bases and J by 7 bases, 8 bases remained unmatched. The CDR3 region is CAWGVAGVNEQFF. For the CDR3, the DNA is TGTGCCTGGGGAGTGGCGGGAGTGAATGAGCAGTTCTTC.

A note on this clone: One junction end disagrees with the germline gene, perhaps due to a read error. The chain joins TRBV29-1 to TRBJ2-1; D is unclear. The CDR3 has 13 residues. Germline CDR1 and CDR2: SQVTM and ANQGSEA. CDR3 DNA sequence: TGCAGCGTGGAAGGCCCTAGACATCGGGAGCAGTTCTTC. Residues: CSVEGPRHREQFF.

The rearrangement joins TRBV6-5 to TRBJ1-2, with 9 bases aligning to TRBD1. J gave up 7 bases and V 4 bases, and 7 bases lay outside the gene matches. This CDR3 is 14 amino acids long. Per germline, CDR1 MNHEY and CDR2 SVGAGI. The CDR3 sequence: CASSSGTGSSGYTF. The CDR3 region has the DNA TGTGCCAGCAGTTCCGGGACAGGGTCCTCTGGCTACACCTTC.

This chain joins TRBV9 and TRBJ2-3; 10 bases line up with TRBD1. Trimming took 0 bases from V and 4 from J; bases not matched to a gene: 2. The CDR3 runs 15 residues. Germline V gene data show CDR1 as SGDLS and CDR2 as YYNGEE. CDR3 amino acids: CASSVVGQGSDTQYF. CDR3 DNA: TGTGCCAGCAGCGTAGTGGGACAGGGGTCAGATACGCAGTATTTT.

The chain has TRBV19 and TRBJ1-1, with D perhaps TRBD1 (5 bases). This CDR3 region has 17 residues. Germline values: CDR1 LNHDA, CDR2 SQIVND (reference sequence). Trimming left V 6 bases short and J 3 bases short, with 23 bases between. CDR3 amino acids: CASRGGPGFGRDTEAFF. Written as DNA, the CDR3 is TGTGCCAGTAGAGGTGGGCCAGGGTTTGGACGTGACACTGAAGCTTTCTTT.

The chain carries TRBV21-1 and TRBJ2-7; TRBD1, as called in the table, went unchecked against the DNA. TRBV21-1 is labeled a pseudogene. The CDR3 has 14 amino acids. CDR3 DNA sequence: TGTGCCAGCAGCAAAACAGTCCCCCCCTACGAGCAGTACTTC. Protein sequence: CASSKTVPPYEQYF.

This chain connects TRBV6-1 to TRBJ1-5; 7 bases are shared with TRBD1. The CDR3 runs to 16 residues. J was trimmed by 5 bases and V by 2 bases; bases with no gene match: 9. CDR1 and CDR2 from the germline V gene are MNHNS and SASEGT. The CDR3 DNA reads as TGTGCCAGCAGTGAATTAGCAGGGGGTAGTTATCAGCCCCAGCATTTT. Amino acids: CASSELAGGSYQPQHF.

The rearrangement joins TRBV7-2 to TRBJ2-5; TRBD2 might be the D (5 bases). Germline V lookup: CDR1 SGHTA, CDR2 FQGNSA. CDR3 length equals 14 residues. The V and J ends lost 5 bases and 7 bases respectively, with 17 bases between them. The CDR3 spells CASSPSGAEGTQYF. Written as DNA, the CDR3 is TGTGCCAGCAGCCCGAGCGGAGCCGAGGGGACCCAGTACTTC.

This clone has only a few counts. The V gene is TRBV9, the J gene TRBJ2-5; 7 bases match TRBD2. V gave up 0 bases and J gave up 4 bases; unmatched junction bases: 6. The CDR3 runs to 15 residues. CDR1 SGDLS and CDR2 YYNGEE come from the germline V gene. The CDR3 sequence: CASSVGGGGGETQYF. DNA for the CDR3: TGTGCCAGCAGCGTAGGCGGTGGGGGGGGAGAGACCCAGTACTTC.

This chain links TRBV19 with TRBJ2-2; D could derive from TRBD1 or TRBD2 (5 bases each). This CDR3 has 14 residues. The V end was cut by 7 bases, the J end by 5 bases, with 14 bases between. CDR1 is LNHDA, CDR2 SQIVND, per germline (reference sequence). This CDR3 is CASNMGTVTGELFF. The CDR3 DNA sequence: TGTGCCAGTAATATGGGGACCGTGACCGGGGAGCTGTTTTTT.

The genes are TRBV19 and TRBJ2-7; the match to TRBD2 covers 10 bases. V shed 1 base and J 3 bases; nucleotides not matched to a gene: 6. Germline CDR1 and CDR2: LNHDA and SQIVND (reference sequence). The length of the CDR3 is 16 residues. As DNA, the CDR3 is TGTGCCAGTAGTATAGGACTAGCGGGTAACCTCTACGAGCAGTACTTC. Its protein product is CASSIGLAGNLYEQYF. The full variable domain, with the rest looked up from reference TRBV19 and TRBJ2-7, is DGGITQSPKYLFRKEGQNVTLSCEQNLNHDAMYWYRQDPGQGLRLIYYSQIVNDFQKGDIAEGYSVSREKKESFPLTVTSAQKNPTAFYLCASSIGLAGNLYEQYFGPGTRLTVT.

The chain couples TRBV30 to TRBJ2-1, with 11 bases aligning to TRBD2. This CDR3 is 15 amino acids long. Unmatched junction bases numbered 0, after V lost 1 base and J lost 1 base. Germline loops: CDR1 GTSNPN, CDR2 SVGIG (reference sequence). The CDR3 DNA follows: TGTGCCTGGAGTGGACTAGCGGGGTCCTACAATGAGCAGTTCTTC. Its protein product is CAWSGLAGSYNEQFF.

This clone was seen once. V and J are TRBV7-2 and TRBJ2-7; unclear D gene. V lost 1 base, J lost 7 bases, and 11 bases lay in between. CDR3 size: 13 residues. CDR1 is SGHTA, CDR2 FQGNSA, per germline. The chain's CDR3 is CASSLVVAVEQYF. CDR3 bases: TGTGCCAGCAGCTTAGTAGTGGCGGTGGAGCAGTACTTC.

This clone was picked up one time. The rearrangement uses TRBV5-1 and TRBJ1-6, with unresolved D. The CDR3 spans 14 residues. V was clipped by 0 bases and J by 9 bases, with 10 bases between them. CDR1 is SGHRS and CDR2 is YFSETQ in the germline V gene. CDR3 sequence reads: CASSLGVRSSPLHF. The DNA of the CDR3 is TGCGCCAGCAGCTTGGGAGTGAGGAGTTCACCCCTCCACTTT.

This sequence joins TRBV5-6 and TRBJ2-3; the D gene is possibly TRBD1 (6 bases). Between the trimmed V and J ends, which lost 1 base and 7 bases, there was a span of 13 bases. The germline V gene encodes CDR1 SGHDT and CDR2 YYEEEE. The CDR3 consists of 14 residues. The CDR3 loop reads CASSLNQGINTQYF. CDR3 bases: TGTGCCAGCAGCTTGAATCAGGGGATCAATACGCAGTATTTT.

The J gene is TRBJ2-1, the V gene TRBV5-1; D remains unclear. Germline V gene sequence: CDR1 SGHRS, CDR2 YFSETQ. The CDR3 is 19 amino acids. Deletions cut 4 bases from V and 0 bases from J, with 23 bases between. The CDR3 loop is CASSSPSPATSSSYNEQFF. The DNA for the CDR3 is TGCGCCAGCAGCAGCCCCTCCCCCGCTACTTCGAGCTCCTACAATGAGCAGTTCTTC.

The rearrangement joins TRBV5-6 to TRBJ1-1; D gene ambiguous. Trimming shortened V by 0 bases and J by 4 bases, and 10 bases separated the two germline ends. Germline CDR1 is SGHDT and CDR2 is YYEEEE. The CDR3 is 14 amino acids. CDR3 in DNA: TGTGCCAGCAGCTTGGGTTGGGATAGCACTGAAGCTTTCTTT. Residues: CASSLGWDSTEAFF.

This chain uses TRBV10-1 with TRBJ2-7; 7 bases are shared with TRBD2. The CDR3 has 16 residues. Germline values: CDR1 WNHNN, CDR2 SYGVQD (reference sequence). V lost 4 bases, J lost 0 bases, and 9 bases stayed unmatched. This CDR3 is CASSAVGSGPSYEQYF. The CDR3 bases are TGCGCCAGCAGTGCTGTCGGTAGCGGGCCCTCCTACGAGCAGTACTTC.

This chain connects TRBV7-3 to TRBJ2-7; TRBD1 agrees at 10 bases. This CDR3 is built from 16 residues. Germline CDR1 and CDR2: SGHTA and FQGTGA. V gave up 2 bases and J gave up 7 bases; unmatched junction bases: 11. The CDR3 nucleotides read TGTGCCAGCAGCTTAGGGTTCGGGACAGGGGCAGTTGAGCAGTACTTC. Amino acid sequence: CASSLGFGTGAVEQYF.

V gene TRBV5-8 combines with J gene TRBJ2-3; the D gene could be TRBD1 or TRBD2 (6 bases each). Trimming pared 4 bases from V and 0 bases from J, leaving 12 bases between. In germline, CDR1 is SGHTS, CDR2 YDEGEE. This CDR3 is built from 15 residues. CDR3 amino acids: CASSPGATSTDTQYF. DNA of the CDR3: TGTGCCAGCAGCCCGGGGGCAACGAGCACAGATACGCAGTATTTT.

The J gene is TRBJ2-2, the V gene TRBV4-3; no reliable D call. Germline V CDR1 and CDR2: LGHNA, YSLEER. This CDR3 region has 14 residues. V gave up 4 bases and J gave up 7 bases, with 13 bases separating them. The CDR3 DNA reads TGCGCCAGCAGCCCACGTCCCCTGGGCGGGGAGCTGTTTTTT. The encoded protein is CASSPRPLGGELFF.

The chain links TRBV6-6 to TRBJ1-5, with TRBD1 matching 10 bases. J lost 2 bases, V lost 6 bases, and 7 bases had no gene match. The CDR3 sequence is 16 residues long. Germline CDR1 MNHNY, CDR2 SVGAGI (reference sequence). CDR3 sequence reads: CASSKTGGAGNQPQHF. CDR3 nucleotides: TGTGCCAGCAGCAAGACAGGGGGCGCGGGCAATCAGCCCCAGCATTTT.

The V and J genes are TRBV28 and TRBJ1-3; possibly TRBD1 for D (6 bases). Trimming removed 2 bases from V and 4 bases from J, with 12 bases in between. The CDR3 length is 15 residues. CDR1 MDHEN and CDR2 SYDVKM come from the germline V gene. The CDR3 loop reads CASSLGGYDGNTIYF. DNA of the CDR3: TGTGCCAGCAGTTTAGGGGGCTACGACGGAAACACCATATATTTT. Supplemented by reference TRBV28 and TRBJ1-3, the full variable domain reads DVKVTQSSRYLVKRTGEKVFLECVQDMDHENMFWYRQDPGLGLRLIYFSYDVKMKEKGDIPEGYSVSREKKERFSLILESASTNQTSMYLCASSLGGYDGNTIYFGEGSWLTVV.